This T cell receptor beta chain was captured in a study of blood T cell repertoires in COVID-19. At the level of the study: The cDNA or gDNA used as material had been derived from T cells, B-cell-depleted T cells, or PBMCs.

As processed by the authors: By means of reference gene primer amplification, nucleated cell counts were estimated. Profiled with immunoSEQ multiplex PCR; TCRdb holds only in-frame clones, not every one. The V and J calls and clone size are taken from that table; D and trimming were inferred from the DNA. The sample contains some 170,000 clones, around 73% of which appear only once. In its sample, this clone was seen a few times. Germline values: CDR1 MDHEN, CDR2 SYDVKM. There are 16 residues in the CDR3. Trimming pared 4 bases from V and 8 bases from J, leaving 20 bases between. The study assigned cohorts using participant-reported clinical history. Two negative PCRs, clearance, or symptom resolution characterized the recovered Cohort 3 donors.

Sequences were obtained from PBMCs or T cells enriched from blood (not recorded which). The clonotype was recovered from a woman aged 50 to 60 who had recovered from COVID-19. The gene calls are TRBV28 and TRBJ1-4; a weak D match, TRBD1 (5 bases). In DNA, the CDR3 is TGTGCCAGCAGTTCCCGGAGGGGACCGGGGGAAGAAAAACTGTTTTTT. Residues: CASSSRRGPGEEKLFF.